The 29 T cell receptor beta chains presented below share a single source sample, sequenced in a study of metastatic and nonmetastatic thyroid tumors. TCRdb called clones again from the PCR reads with MiXCR. There are 20,000 to 25,000 clones in the sample; approximately 20% occur only once, and around 4.4% lies in the top ten. No treatment of any kind had been given to any patient before thyroid surgery. Material: adjacent normal tissue. The receptors were sampled from a female donor with papillary thyroid cancer or a benign thyroid nodule (not recorded which). Some clones in this sample may be carry-over from other donors' samples.

A note on this clone: Because the CDR3 is missing its conserved closing phenylalanine or tryptophan, this is likely a read error. This sequence joins TRBV30 and TRBJ2-1; TRBD2 matches at 9 bases. Germline V gene sequence: CDR1 GTSNPN, CDR2 SVGIG (reference sequence). This CDR3 has 15 residues. Trimming cost V 0 bases and J 1 base; bases outside gene matches: 1. The CDR3 is CAWSVLAGSYNEQFS. In nucleotides, the CDR3 is TGTGCCTGGAGTGTACTAGCGGGTTCCTACAATGAGCAGTTCTCC.

In this sample, this clone turned up a few times. J is TRBJ1-2 and V is TRBV19; perhaps TRBD1 as D (6 bases). The CDR3 loop spans 15 amino acids. Trimming took 4 bases from V and 2 from J, leaving 14 bases between them. CDR1 and CDR2 (germline): LNHDA, SQIVND (reference sequence). The CDR3: CASSKVRQENYGYTF. The CDR3, as DNA: TGTGCCAGTAGTAAAGTTAGACAGGAGAACTATGGCTACACCTTC. Based on the CDR3 plus reference TRBV19 and TRBJ1-2, the full variable domain is DGGITQSPKYLFRKEGQNVTLSCEQNLNHDAMYWYRQDPGQGLRLIYYSQIVNDFQKGDIAEGYSVSREKKESFPLTVTSAQKNPTAFYLCASSKVRQENYGYTFGSGTRLTVV.

The rearrangement uses TRBV6-2 or TRBV6-3 and TRBJ2-2; D possibly matches TRBD1 or TRBD2 (5 bases each). V was clipped by 6 bases and J by 1 base, with 6 bases between them. The CDR3 is 13 amino acids. Germline V gives CDR1 MNHEY, CDR2 SVGEGT. The CDR3 DNA reads as TGTGCCAGCAGGAGGGGGAACACCGGGGAGCTGTTTTTT. It codes for CASRRGNTGELFF.

Concerning this clone itself: No conserved phenylalanine or tryptophan ends this CDR3, so it is likely a read error. This chain joins TRBV11-1 and TRBJ2-7; 8 positions agree with TRBD2. This CDR3 region has 17 residues. Unmatched junction bases numbered 14, after V lost 6 bases and J lost 1 base. Germline V gene lookup returns CDR1 SGHAT and CDR2 FQDESV (reference sequence). The CDR3 is CASRYVTRGDGSYEQYS. CDR3 DNA: TGTGCCAGCAGATACGTGACGCGGGGGGACGGGTCCTACGAGCAGTACTCC.

This clone was counted many times. A junction end diverges from the germline sequence, so it may reflect a read error. Other nucleotide sequences from this sample produce the same CDR3. This chain links TRBV6-4 with TRBJ1-1; the match to TRBD1 covers 7 bases. The length of the CDR3 is 12 residues. From germline, CDR1 is MRHNA and CDR2 SNTAGT. The CDR3 spells CAQNRGPREAFF. The CDR3 nucleotides are TGTGCCCAAAACAGGGGTCCAAGGGAAGCCTTCTTT.

This clone was observed many times. The rearrangement uses TRBV20-1 and TRBJ2-3, with TRBD2 matching 7 bases. The CDR3 is made up of 14 amino acids. With 0 bases clipped from V and 0 bases from J, the junction kept 0 bases outside the gene matches. Germline values: CDR1 DFQATT, CDR2 SNEGSKA (reference sequence). CDR3 DNA: TGCAGTGCTAGAGATAGCGGGAGCACAGATACGCAGTATTTT. Translated: CSARDSGSTDTQYF.

This clone was observed at least ten times. The chain carries TRBV3-1 and TRBJ1-2; tentative D call: TRBD1 (5 bases). V was pared by 1 base and J by 2 bases, with 5 bases between. Germline CDR1 reads LGHDT; CDR2 reads YNNKEL (reference sequence). The CDR3 covers 13 residues. CDR3 in amino acids: CASSQAGNYGYTF. The CDR3 region has the DNA TGTGCCAGCAGCCAAGCAGGGAACTATGGCTACACCTTC.

The V gene is TRBV12-3 or TRBV12-4, the J gene TRBJ2-7; TRBD1 might be the D (5 bases). CDR3 size: 14 residues. V lost 3 bases and J lost 3, with 12 bases in between. The CDR3 region has the DNA TGTGCCAGCAGTTTTGGCCCCAGGGACTACGAGCAGTACTTC. Its translation is CASSFGPRDYEQYF.

The chain has TRBV11-2 and TRBJ2-7; perhaps TRBD2 as D (6 bases). The CDR3 is made up of 14 amino acids. Germline lookup yields CDR1 SGHAT and CDR2 FQNNGV. Trimming cost V 5 bases and J 7 bases, with 18 bases left between them. CDR3 in DNA: TGTGCCAGCAGCCGACGCGGGACTCAATCAGAGCAGTACTTC. Translated: CASSRRGTQSEQYF.

This clone has ten or more counts. A much larger clone is a single base away; this may be a read error. This sample includes further DNA sequences coding for the same CDR3. V and J are TRBV19 and TRBJ1-5; 9 bases map to TRBD1. CDR1 LNHDA and CDR2 SQIVND come from the germline V gene (reference sequence). The CDR3 spans 16 residues. Losses at the gene ends were 8 bases for V and 7 bases for J; bases not matched to a gene: 15. The CDR3 region is CASSGQGKGEWQPQHF. The DNA of the CDR3 is TGTGCCAGTTCGGGACAGGGAAAGGGAGAGTGGCAGCCCCAGCATTTT.

The V and J genes are TRBV7-2 and TRBJ2-5; the D is unclear. The CDR3 is 15 residues long. Trimming left V 5 bases short and J 8 bases short, with 21 bases between. Germline CDR1 SGHTA, CDR2 FQGNSA. The CDR3 DNA sequence: TGTGCCAGCAGCCCAGGCCGCGTTGGTGCGCATACCCAGTACTTC. Encoded protein: CASSPGRVGAHTQYF.

This clone was detected ten times or more. The genes are TRBV25-1 and TRBJ1-4; a weak D match, TRBD1 (6 bases). Trimming pared 1 base from V and 6 bases from J, leaving 12 bases between. Germline CDR1 reads MGHDK; CDR2 reads SYGVNS. This CDR3 region has 15 residues. This CDR3 reads CASSESRGDHEKLFF. The CDR3 region has the DNA TGTGCCAGCAGTGAATCCAGGGGCGACCATGAAAAACTGTTTTTT.

The rearrangement joins TRBV7-9 to TRBJ1-1; 8 positions agree with TRBD1. This CDR3 is 15 amino acids long. Looked up from germline, CDR1 is SEHNR and CDR2 is FQNEAQ (reference sequence). Trimming took 5 bases from V and 0 from J; bases not matched to a gene: 5. The CDR3 sequence: CASSPQGGLNTEAFF. CDR3 bases: TGTGCCAGCAGCCCACAGGGGGGGCTGAACACTGAAGCTTTCTTT. The full variable domain, rest sourced from reference TRBV7-9 and TRBJ1-1, is DTGVSQNPRHKITKRGQNVTFRCDPISEHNRLYWYRQTLGQGPEFLTYFQNEAQLEKSRLLSDRFSAERPKGSFSTLEIQRTEQGDSAMYLCASSPQGGLNTEAFFGQGTRLTVV.

This chain joins TRBV7-2 and TRBJ2-7; 8 bases agree with TRBD2. Germline V gene data show CDR1 as SGHTA and CDR2 as FQGNSA. The CDR3 is 13 amino acids. Unmatched junction bases numbered 4, after V lost 2 bases and J lost 7 bases. For the CDR3, the DNA is TGTGCCAGCAGCTTATTCTCGGGAGGGGAGCAGTACTTC. Translation: CASSLFSGGEQYF.

This clone has more than one count but fewer than ten. The V call is TRBV2, the J call TRBJ1-1; D is unresolved. Germline loops: CDR1 SNHLY, CDR2 FYNNEI. The length of the CDR3 is 12 residues. Between the trimmed V and J ends, which lost 2 bases and 7 bases, there was a span of 8 bases. The CDR3 loop is CASSEWGDEAFF. The CDR3 DNA follows: TGTGCCAGCAGTGAATGGGGAGATGAAGCTTTCTTT.

Worth noting for this clone: A much larger clone lies a single base off, so this may be a read error. This specimen includes other DNA sequences encoding the same CDR3. The genes are TRBV4-1 and TRBJ1-5; no definite D call. Germline CDR1 is MGHRA and CDR2 is YSYEKL. The CDR3 consists of 16 residues. With 0 bases removed from V and 4 bases from J, the gap between germline ends came to 13 bases. CDR3 loop: CASSQDTGIGNQPQHF. The DNA of the CDR3 is TGCGCCAGCAGCCAAGATACGGGTATAGGGAATCAGCCCCAGCATTTT.

The CDR3 DNA reads as TGTGCCAGTAGCCCTACAGGGGGTGGGAGCAATCAGCCCCAGCATTTT. This sequence encodes CASSPTGGGSNQPQHF. This sequence joins TRBV19 and TRBJ1-5, with 8 bases matching TRBD1. The CDR3 runs to 16 residues. Trimming cost V 6 bases and J 1 base; bases outside gene matches: 8. The germline V gene encodes CDR1 LNHDA and CDR2 SQIVND (reference sequence).

A word on this clone: Given the absence of the conserved phenylalanine or tryptophan at the CDR3 end, a read error is likely. It is unclear where the CDR3 begins or ends on the DNA, so no DNA is shown, and the CDR3 is as TCRdb lists it. This rearrangement joins TRBV7-6 to TRBJ1-1. From germline, CDR1 is SGHVS and CDR2 FNYEAQ. The CDR3 has 13 amino acids, counting both end residues. CDR3 sequence reads: CASSLSMNTDGFV.

The table lists this clone with a few counts. V usage is TRBV6-2 or TRBV6-3 and J usage is TRBJ1-2; D call uncertain. This CDR3 has 13 residues. In germline, CDR1 is MNHEY, CDR2 SVGEGT. The ends were cut back, 4 bases at V and 4 bases at J, with 10 bases in the middle. CDR3 DNA sequence: TGTGCCAGCAGTTGCGTACCGACCTATGGCTACACCTTC. Amino acid sequence: CASSCVPTYGYTF.

This clone is labeled medium-sized (0.01 to 0.1%). The chain employs TRBV6-2 or TRBV6-3 and TRBJ1-1; TRBD1 matches 10 bases. CDR1 is MNHEY, CDR2 SVGEGT, per germline. V was pared by 3 bases and J by 7 bases, with 8 bases of the junction left unmatched. The CDR3 is 15 amino acids. Here the CDR3 DNA reads TGTGCCAGCAGTTATTACGGACAGGGGGATTTTGAAGCTTTCTTT. It is translated as CASSYYGQGDFEAFF.

This clone has a handful of counts. A read error may be the cause here, since a much bigger clone is one base away. V usage is TRBV7-3 and J usage is TRBJ2-3, with 8 bases matching TRBD1. CDR3 length equals 16 residues. V dropped 0 bases and J dropped 2; count of bases not matched to a gene: 4. The germline V gene has CDR1 SGHTA and CDR2 FQGTGA. CDR3 loop: CASSLTGTGLTDTQYF. The CDR3 bases are TGTGCCAGCAGCTTAACCGGGACAGGCCTCACAGATACGCAGTATTTT. The variable domain in full, completed from reference TRBV7-3 and TRBJ2-3, reads GAGVSQTPSNKVTEKGKYVELRCDPISGHTALYWYRQSLGQGPEFLIYFQGTGAADDSGLPNDRFFAVRPEGSVSTLKIQRTERGDSAVYLCASSLTGTGLTDTQYFGPGTRLTVL.

This clone was found many times. The chain couples TRBV19 to TRBJ2-1; TRBD2 matches at 10 bases. The CDR3 spans 16 residues. Losses at the gene ends were 5 bases for V and 6 bases for J; bases not matched to a gene: 10. Germline CDR1 reads LNHDA; CDR2 reads SQIVND (reference sequence). This CDR3 reads CASSPTGTSVFNEQFF. The CDR3 DNA reads TGTGCCAGTAGTCCCACCGGGACTAGCGTTTTCAATGAGCAGTTCTTC.

In its sample, this clone was seen a few times. At one boundary the junction diverges from the germline segment, which might be a read error. J is TRBJ1-2 and V is TRBV19; 7 bases align to TRBD1. This CDR3 spans 14 amino acids. CDR1 LNHDA and CDR2 SQIVND come from the germline V gene (reference sequence). The CDR3 sequence: CASSSVTGIGGYTF. The DNA for the CDR3 is TGCGCCAGTAGCTCCGTGACAGGGATTGGTGGCTACACCTTC.

Judged by abundance, this clone is medium-sized (0.01 to 0.1%). This chain uses TRBV6-5 with TRBJ2-2; 11 bases are shared with TRBD2. The V gene end was trimmed by 2 bases and the J gene end by 4 bases; junction bases not matched to a gene: 9. The CDR3 is 18 residues long. Looked up from germline, CDR1 is MNHEY and CDR2 is SVGAGI. CDR3 amino acids: CASSYNPTSGKITGELFF. The CDR3, as DNA: TGTGCCAGCAGTTACAACCCGACTAGCGGGAAGATCACCGGGGAGCTGTTTTTT.

In this sample, this clone turned up many times. The gene calls are TRBV20-1 and TRBJ1-1; possibly TRBD1 for D (5 bases). This CDR3 is 16 amino acids long. Per the germline V gene, CDR1 is DFQATT and CDR2 is SNEGSKA (reference sequence). Trimming cost V 0 bases and J 0 bases, with 14 bases left between them. Here the CDR3 reads CSARDLRGAMNTEAFF. The CDR3 bases are TGCAGTGCTAGAGATCTGAGGGGTGCCATGAACACTGAAGCTTTCTTT.

This clone was detected many times. V and J are TRBV7-8 and TRBJ2-3, with D possibly being TRBD2 (5 bases). This CDR3 has 17 residues. Trimming removed 7 bases at V and 0 bases at J, with 20 bases between. Germline assignment: CDR1 SGHVS and CDR2 FQNEAQ. The CDR3 sequence is CASNEPRTGGSTDTQYF. Written as DNA, the CDR3 is TGTGCCAGCAACGAACCCCGGACTGGAGGTAGCACAGATACGCAGTATTTT. Full variable domain (remainder filled in from reference TRBV7-8 and TRBJ2-3): GAGVSQSPRYKVAKRGQDVALRCDPISGHVSLFWYQQALGQGPEFLTYFQNEAQLDKSGLPSDRFFAERPEGSVSTLKIQRTQQEDSAVYLCASNEPRTGGSTDTQYFGPGTRLTVL.

This clone was picked up many times. The chain carries TRBV5-6 and TRBJ1-2, with 9 bases fitting TRBD1. The CDR3 consists of 14 residues. The V gene's germline CDR1 is SGHDT and CDR2 YYEEEE. V lost 2 bases and J lost 6; bases outside the gene matches: 5. DNA of the CDR3: TGTGCCAGCAGCTTTGGACAGGGGCTGGATGGCTACACCTTC. Translating gives CASSFGQGLDGYTF.

This clone was recorded only once. This sequence joins TRBV5-1 and TRBJ2-7, with D hard to call. The CDR3 sequence is 12 residues long. Trimming left V 0 bases short and J 5 bases short, with 6 bases between. CDR1 is SGHRS, CDR2 YFSETQ, per germline. The CDR3 region has the DNA TGCGCCAGCAGCTTGGCCCTGGACGAGCAGTACTTC. Translation: CASSLALDEQYF.

This clone was recorded many times. This sequence joins TRBV14 and TRBJ1-1, with D perhaps TRBD1 (5 bases). Germline V gene lookup returns CDR1 SGHDN and CDR2 FVKESK. V lost 1 base and J 4 bases, leaving 19 bases between the germline ends. The CDR3 has 17 residues. The CDR3 loop is CASSQVAAGFLGTEAFF. The CDR3, as DNA: TGTGCCAGCAGCCAAGTCGCGGCAGGGTTTTTAGGCACTGAAGCTTTCTTT.